This T cell receptor beta chain was sequenced during a study of shared clonotypes between healthy human individuals. Clones were sequenced by immunoSEQ multiplex PCR, and TCRdb holds only the in-frame ones, with some missing. The sample lists some 2 million clones; around 95% were seen once. Germline CDR1 MGHDK, CDR2 SYGVNS. The junction had 5 bases not matched to a gene; V was cut back by 8 bases and J by 0 bases. The CDR3 contains 15 residues. V usage is TRBV25-1 and J usage is TRBJ2-3; 10 bases are a match to TRBD1. This sequence originates from a man between 18 and 35 years old in good health. Sequenced: naive CD4+ T cells sorted from blood. Subset of the sample: CD45RA+ positively selected. The CDR3: CASAGQGISTDTQYF. The CDR3 DNA reads TGTGCCAGCGCGGGACAGGGGATTAGCACAGATACGCAGTATTTT.